This T cell receptor beta chain was sequenced in a study of T-cell reconstitution after alpha-beta-depleted transplantation in children. The CDR3 sequence is 16 residues long. Trimming shortened V by 0 bases and J by 5 bases, and 13 bases separated the two germline ends. Looked up from germline, CDR1 is MNHEY and CDR2 is SVGAGI. This clonotype was observed a few times. The TCRbeta library incorporated unique molecular identifiers. TCRdb called the PCR reads again in MiXCR, with one record for every CDR3 protein. Among 380,000 or so distinct CDR3 sequences, 13% were seen once, and the ten largest hold 4.3%.

Sample: PBMCs, taken from the stem cell graft. The receptor was derived from a human donor who donated a stem cell graft to a child with Fanconi anemia. The V gene is TRBV6-5, the J gene TRBJ2-2; possible D gene TRBD2, 6 bases. The CDR3 sequence: CASSYSKTSRTGELFF. In nucleotides, the CDR3 is TGTGCCAGCAGTTACTCAAAGACTAGTAGAACCGGGGAGCTGTTTTTT.